This TCR beta chain stems from a study of memory B cells and T cells in multiple sclerosis. Study conclusions and caveats: Shared clonotype counts depended on differing compartment clone-set sizes and were normalized.

A word on this clone: The antigen remains unidentified.

The CDR3 loop spans 13 amino acids. In germline, CDR1 is MNHEY, CDR2 SMNVEV (reference sequence). V was pared by 6 bases and J by 4 bases, with 5 bases of the junction left unmatched. The assay was immunoSEQ multiplex PCR, and TCRdb's table has in-frame clones only and misses some. The sample holds 13,000 to 15,000 clones, roughly three quarters seen once. The receptor's source is a human donor with multiple sclerosis. Material for sequencing was memory (CD45RO+) CD4+ T cells from blood. This chain links TRBV27 with TRBJ1-2, with TRBD1 matching 7 bases. The CDR3 nucleotides are TGTGCCAGCAGCCGGACAGGAGCCTATGGCTACACCTTC. This gives the protein CASSRTGAYGYTF.